These 30 T cell receptor beta chains were all obtained from the same sample, sequenced in a study of T cells in Graves' hyperthyroidism and ophthalmopathy. RNA transcripts served as the template for amplifying TCR beta CDR3 regions. In the first-round RT-PCR of the TCR CDR3, the HTBI primer set was used. Each CDR3 protein gets one entry after TCRdb re-called the multiplex PCR reads with MiXCR. This table holds about 560,000 distinct CDR3 sequences, 15% to 20% found once. The sequencing sample was made of blood. All receptors derive from a woman aged 18-29 years with Graves' hyperthyroidism.

This clonotype was seen only a few times. CDR3 protein: CASRRGRLMDTGELFF. CDR3 nucleotides: TGTGCCAGCCGTCGGGGGCGTTTGATGGACACCGGGGAGCTGTTTTTT. The chain uses TRBV19 and TRBJ2-2; D might be TRBD1 or TRBD2, each matching 6 bases. In germline, CDR1 is LNHDA, CDR2 SQIVND (reference sequence). This CDR3 has 16 residues. Deletions cut 9 bases from V and 3 bases from J, with 20 bases between. Full variable domain (outside the CDR3, taken from reference TRBV19 and TRBJ2-2): DGGITQSPKYLFRKEGQNVTLSCEQNLNHDAMYWYRQDPGQGLRLIYYSQIVNDFQKGDIAEGYSVSREKKESFPLTVTSAQKNPTAFYLCASRRGRLMDTGELFFGEGSRLTVL.

This clonotype was counted between two and nine times. The CDR3 DNA reads TGTGCCAGCAGCCCTTGGGGTGGCATGAGGGAAAAACTGTTTTTT. This sequence encodes CASSPWGGMREKLFF. The V and J genes are TRBV7-2 and TRBJ1-4; D not certain. Germline CDR1 is SGHTA and CDR2 is FQGNSA. The CDR3 has 15 residues. V was cut by 5 bases and J by 8 bases, with 18 bases left in between.

The V gene is TRBV6-1, the J gene TRBJ1-6; 9 bases fit TRBD1. CDR3 size: 15 residues. V trimming: 8 bases; J trimming: 7 bases; junction bases outside the gene matches: 9. Germline values: CDR1 MNHNS, CDR2 SASEGT. CDR3 region: CASRVGQGANSPLHF. The CDR3 nucleotides are TGTGCCAGCCGGGTGGGACAGGGAGCAAATTCACCCCTCCACTTT.

This clonotype came up many times. J is TRBJ2-2 and V is TRBV3-1; D remains ambiguous. With 3 bases removed from V and 7 bases from J, the gap between germline ends came to 6 bases. Germline V lookup: CDR1 LGHDT, CDR2 YNNKEL (reference sequence). The CDR3 consists of 12 residues. DNA for the CDR3: TGTGCCAGCAGCCATGAAGGCGGGGAGCTGTTTTTT. This translates into CASSHEGGELFF.

This clonotype showed up many times. This may come from a read error, since a much larger clone is one base off. The rearrangement joins TRBV7-8 to TRBJ2-7, with D perhaps TRBD1 (6 bases). There are 14 residues in the CDR3. V lost 3 bases to trimming and J lost 0 bases, with 9 bases between them. In germline, CDR1 is SGHVS, CDR2 FQNEAQ. DNA of the CDR3: TGTGCCAGCAGCTTTGACAGGCCCTCCTACGAGCAGTACTTC. As protein: CASSFDRPSYEQYF.

The rearrangement joins TRBV19 to TRBJ2-1; 9 bases align to TRBD2. J lost 1 base, V lost 5 bases, and 9 bases had no gene match. Germline-derived CDR1 and CDR2 are LNHDA and SQIVND (reference sequence). The CDR3 spans 17 residues. CDR3 amino acids: CASSLSGRVRSYNEQFF. In DNA form, the CDR3 reads TGTGCCAGTAGTCTTAGCGGGAGAGTGCGATCCTACAATGAGCAGTTCTTC. Supplemented by reference TRBV19 and TRBJ2-1, the full variable domain reads DGGITQSPKYLFRKEGQNVTLSCEQNLNHDAMYWYRQDPGQGLRLIYYSQIVNDFQKGDIAEGYSVSREKKESFPLTVTSAQKNPTAFYLCASSLSGRVRSYNEQFFGPGTRLTVL.

The V call is TRBV5-1, the J call TRBJ2-1, with 15 bases matching TRBD2. The V segment lost 4 bases and the J segment 6 bases; nucleotides outside the gene matches: 8. CDR1 and CDR2 from the germline V gene are SGHRS and YFSETQ. The CDR3 runs to 17 residues. The CDR3 loop reads CASSKRTSGGESNEQFF. Written as DNA, the CDR3 is TGCGCCAGCAGCAAAAGGACTAGCGGGGGGGAATCCAATGAGCAGTTCTTC.

This clonotype was counted only a few times. This chain connects TRBV19 to TRBJ1-5, with D tentatively TRBD1 (5 bases). This CDR3 comprises 15 residues. The V and J ends lost 3 bases and 4 bases respectively, with 13 bases between them. Per germline, CDR1 LNHDA and CDR2 SQIVND (reference sequence). The CDR3 loop is CASSMASRGNQPQHF. The CDR3, as DNA: TGTGCCAGTAGTATGGCGTCAAGGGGTAATCAGCCCCAGCATTTT.

This clonotype was observed a few times. The V call is TRBV11-1, the J call TRBJ1-3; 7 nucleotides align to TRBD1. The CDR3 runs 15 residues. With V trimmed by 7 bases and J by 0 bases, 6 bases remained unmatched. Germline assignment: CDR1 SGHAT and CDR2 FQDESV (reference sequence). Here the CDR3 reads CASNPRQGSGNTIYF. CDR3 bases: TGTGCCAGCAACCCCAGACAGGGCTCTGGAAACACCATATATTTT.

This clonotype occurred many times. The V gene is TRBV2, the J gene TRBJ2-3, with D unresolved. Germline V gives CDR1 SNHLY, CDR2 FYNNEI. V lost 4 bases and J 1 base, leaving 9 bases between the germline ends. This CDR3 contains 14 residues. The CDR3 protein is CASSVVRRTDTQYF. The CDR3 nucleotides read TGTGCCAGCAGTGTAGTAAGACGCACAGATACGCAGTATTTT.

The genes are TRBV27 and TRBJ2-7; TRBD2 agrees at 11 bases. Germline trimming cut 4 bases from V and 6 bases from J; bases unmatched to any gene: 23. Looked up from germline, CDR1 is MNHEY and CDR2 is SMNVEV (reference sequence). The CDR3 runs to 20 residues. The DNA for the CDR3 is TGTGCCAGCAGTTCGAGCCAATGGGACAGGGCTAGCGGGAGGACGGGCGAGCAGTACTTC. It codes for CASSSSQWDRASGRTGEQYF.

This chain joins TRBV30 and TRBJ1-1; D gene unclear. The CDR3 length is 13 residues. The germline gives CDR1 GTSNPN, CDR2 SVGIG (reference sequence). V was cut by 3 bases and J by 0 bases, with 8 bases left in between. CDR3 coding DNA: TGTGCCTGGAGGCAGCTCATGAACACTGAAGCTTTCTTT. Its translation is CAWRQLMNTEAFF.

This clonotype was detected ten times or more. The gene calls are TRBV6-2 or TRBV6-3 and TRBJ2-3; TRBD1 agrees at 8 bases. The V gene end was trimmed by 4 bases and the J gene end by 2 bases; junction bases not matched to a gene: 2. The CDR3 is 14 amino acids. Germline V gene sequence: CDR1 MNHEY, CDR2 SVGEGT. CDR3 bases: TGTGCCAGCAGTTGGACAGGGCACACAGATACGCAGTATTTT. It is translated as CASSWTGHTDTQYF.

This clonotype showed up many times. J is TRBJ2-1 and V is TRBV28, with 15 nucleotides matching TRBD2. Germline loops: CDR1 MDHEN, CDR2 SYDVKM. This CDR3 spans 18 amino acids. The J segment lost 9 bases and the V segment lost 5 bases, leaving 14 bases of the junction unmatched. The CDR3 protein is CASSLPRTSGRAVREQFF. The CDR3 DNA follows: TGTGCCAGCAGTCTCCCCCGGACTAGCGGGAGGGCCGTGCGTGAGCAGTTCTTC.

In this sample, this clonotype turned up many times. DNA of the CDR3: TGTGCCAGCAGCCCGGGGGCGGGAACATTCACAGATACGCAGTATTTT. Translation gives CASSPGAGTFTDTQYF. The chain uses TRBV28 and TRBJ2-3; tentatively, D is TRBD1 or TRBD2 (6 bases each). With 6 bases removed from V and 2 bases from J, the gap between germline ends came to 18 bases. The CDR3 runs to 16 residues. Germline CDR1 MDHEN, CDR2 SYDVKM.

In nucleotides, the CDR3 is TGTGCCAGCAGCCCACCGAGGGGCAATGAGCAGTTCTTC. It translates to CASSPPRGNEQFF. The J gene is TRBJ2-1, the V gene TRBV14, with D perhaps TRBD1 or TRBD2 (5 bases each). CDR3 length: 13 residues. From germline, CDR1 is SGHDN and CDR2 FVKESK. The V gene lost 4 bases and the J gene lost 6 bases, with 10 bases spanning the gap.

This clonotype came up a few times. This chain joins TRBV20-1 and TRBJ2-7; no firm D call. This CDR3 has 12 amino acids. In germline, CDR1 is DFQATT, CDR2 SNEGSKA (reference sequence). V shed 6 bases and J shed 3 bases, with 12 bases lying between them. CDR3 bases: TGCAGTGCAAAACCGGATAGCTACGAGCAGTACTTC. Protein product: CSAKPDSYEQYF.

This clonotype was found a few times. The V and J genes are TRBV24-1 and TRBJ2-7; tentatively, D is TRBD1 or TRBD2 (5 bases each). CDR1 and CDR2 (germline): KGHDR, SFDVKD. Trimming took off 3 bases at V and 2 bases at J, with 19 bases between the two ends. This CDR3 is built from 17 residues. As DNA, the CDR3 is TGTGCCACCAGTGATCGTCCCTTCGGGACGGCTACCTACGAGCAGTACTTC. Its protein is CATSDRPFGTATYEQYF.

This chain connects TRBV20-1 to TRBJ1-1; D perhaps matches TRBD1 (5 bases). Germline assignment: CDR1 DFQATT and CDR2 SNEGSKA (reference sequence). With 3 bases removed from V and 4 bases from J, the gap between germline ends came to 9 bases. The CDR3 has 12 residues. CDR3 protein: CSARQGGTEAFF. As DNA, the CDR3 is TGCAGTGCTAGGCAGGGTGGCACTGAAGCTTTCTTT.

The V call is TRBV19, the J call TRBJ1-2; TRBD1 matches 8 bases. Trimming removed 10 bases from V and 4 bases from J; junction bases left unmatched: 8. CDR3 length: 13 residues. Per the germline V gene, CDR1 is LNHDA and CDR2 is SQIVND (reference sequence). The CDR3 here is CATRGQGIYGYTF. CDR3 nucleotides: TGTGCCACCAGGGGGCAGGGGATCTATGGCTACACCTTC.

This clonotype was seen repeatedly, ten times or more. This sequence joins TRBV6-1 and TRBJ2-5; D not resolved. The CDR3 contains 14 residues. The germline gives CDR1 MNHNS, CDR2 SASEGT. The ends were cut back, 3 bases at V and 4 bases at J, with 12 bases in the middle. This chain's CDR3 is CASSEGNHRETQYF. The DNA for the CDR3 is TGTGCCAGCAGTGAGGGGAACCACCGAGAGACCCAGTACTTC.

This chain joins TRBV20-1 and TRBJ2-3; D gene unclear. V was shortened by 0 bases and J by 1 base, with 8 bases between the two germline ends. The CDR3 length is 14 residues. CDR1 and CDR2 from the germline V gene are DFQATT and SNEGSKA (reference sequence). This CDR3 is CSARDYKGTDTQYF. For the CDR3, the DNA is TGCAGTGCTAGAGATTACAAAGGCACAGATACGCAGTATTTT.

This clonotype was seen repeatedly, ten times or more. The CDR3: CASSLAGRFEDTQYF. DNA for the CDR3: TGTGCCAGCAGCTTAGCAGGGCGCTTTGAAGATACGCAGTATTTT. The chain recombines TRBV7-9 with TRBJ2-3; D unclear. CDR1 and CDR2 (germline): SEHNR, FQNEAQ (reference sequence). The CDR3 is made up of 15 amino acids. The V gene lost 0 bases and the J gene lost 5 bases, with 12 bases spanning the gap.

The table lists this clonotype with many counts. The genes are TRBV6-1 and TRBJ1-1; no firm D call. The CDR3 contains 15 residues. V lost 2 bases, J lost 1 base, and 11 bases lay in between. Germline V gene data show CDR1 as MNHNS and CDR2 as SASEGT. CDR3 residues: CASSELVKRNTEAFF. CDR3 coding DNA: TGTGCCAGCAGTGAACTGGTTAAGCGGAACACTGAAGCTTTCTTT.

This clonotype showed up just a few times. This chain joins TRBV3-1 and TRBJ1-6, with D possibly TRBD1 on 5 matching bases. CDR1 LGHDT and CDR2 YNNKEL come from the germline V gene (reference sequence). This CDR3 comprises 14 residues. The ends were cut back, 5 bases at V and 3 bases at J, with 8 bases in the middle. This CDR3 is CASSTGFYNSPLHF. The CDR3 bases are TGTGCCAGCAGCACAGGATTCTATAATTCACCCCTCCACTTT.

On this clonotype itself: A much larger clone differs from this one at a single base, so this may be a read error. A read error is likely, as this CDR3 ends without the conserved phenylalanine or tryptophan. V is TRBV7-9 and J is TRBJ2-1; no firm D call. V dropped 0 bases and J dropped 5 bases, with 8 bases sitting between them. Germline CDR1 SEHNR, CDR2 FQNEAQ (reference sequence). The CDR3 length is 14 residues. The CDR3 nucleotides are TGTGCCAGCAGCTTAGCGGGAACCCACAATGAGCAGTTCTCC. This gives the protein CASSLAGTHNEQFS.

The chain couples TRBV7-9 to TRBJ2-1; no firm D call. Germline CDR1 and CDR2: SEHNR and FQNEAQ (reference sequence). The CDR3 loop spans 14 amino acids. V was cut by 3 bases and J by 7 bases, with 13 bases left in between. The CDR3 DNA reads as TGTGCCAGCAGCTTTACGGCCCTACGAAATGAGCAGTTCTTC. Protein sequence: CASSFTALRNEQFF.

This clonotype came up many times. This chain links TRBV2 with TRBJ1-5; 8 positions agree with TRBD1. The length of the CDR3 is 15 residues. The V and J ends lost 7 bases and 0 bases, in that order; junction bases with no gene match: 5. Per germline, CDR1 SNHLY and CDR2 FYNNEI. The CDR3 spells CASMDDRGSNQPQHF. In DNA, the CDR3 is TGTGCCAGCATGGATGACAGGGGTAGCAATCAGCCCCAGCATTTT.

In this sample, this clonotype turned up many times. The chain has TRBV20-1 and TRBJ1-1; D is unresolved. Trimming cost V 0 bases and J 0 bases, with 5 bases left between them. The CDR3 covers 13 residues. Germline CDR1 and CDR2: DFQATT and SNEGSKA (reference sequence). CDR3 sequence: CSARDVMNTEAFF. In DNA, the CDR3 is TGCAGTGCTAGAGATGTTATGAACACTGAAGCTTTCTTT.

The table lists this clonotype with many counts. V is TRBV28 and J is TRBJ2-7; D remains unclear. Germline CDR1 MDHEN, CDR2 SYDVKM. The ends were cut back, 6 bases at V and 3 bases at J, with 15 bases in the middle. The length of the CDR3 is 14 residues. The CDR3 loop is CASSPEEGLYEQYF. CDR3 sequence (DNA): TGTGCCAGCAGCCCCGAGGAAGGGCTCTACGAGCAGTACTTC.